The 26 T cell receptor beta chains below all came from one sample that was sequenced in a study of blood T cell repertoires in COVID-19. Clones were sequenced by immunoSEQ multiplex PCR, and TCRdb holds only the in-frame ones, with some missing. The sample includes a few hundred thousand clones, around 84% of them seen just once. The sequenced sample was peripheral blood. These receptors all stem from a man aged 45-60 years who had recovered from COVID-19.

J is TRBJ2-1 and V is TRBV14; 8 nucleotides line up with TRBD2. This CDR3 comprises 16 residues. Losses at the gene ends were 4 bases for V and 2 bases for J; bases not matched to a gene: 7. Germline V gene sequence: CDR1 SGHDN, CDR2 FVKESK. The DNA of the CDR3 is TGTGCCAGCAGCCCTATAAAAGCGGGAGCCTACAATGAGCAGTTCTTC. It encodes CASSPIKAGAYNEQFF. Full variable domain (rest looked up from reference TRBV14 and TRBJ2-1): EAGVTQFPSHSVIEKGQTVTLRCDPISGHDNLYWYRRVMGKEIKFLLHFVKESKQDESGMPNNRFLAERTGGTYSTLKVQPAELEDSGVYFCASSPIKAGAYNEQFFGPGTRLTVL.

This clone was recorded once. Written as DNA, the CDR3 is TGTGCCAGCAGTTCCGGACTAGCGGGAGGAAAGGAGCAGTTCTTC. This encodes CASSSGLAGGKEQFF. The gene calls are TRBV28 and TRBJ2-1; 14 bases match TRBD2. V lost 4 bases and J lost 10; bases outside the gene matches: 6. CDR3 length equals 15 residues. Looked up from germline, CDR1 is MDHEN and CDR2 is SYDVKM.

This sequence joins TRBV9 and TRBJ1-1, with unresolved D. This CDR3 spans 14 amino acids. Trimming pared 1 base from V and 5 bases from J, leaving 12 bases between. The germline gives CDR1 SGDLS, CDR2 YYNGEE. Here the CDR3 reads CASSVTASSTEAFF. The CDR3 DNA follows: TGTGCCAGCAGCGTAACAGCATCGTCGACTGAAGCTTTCTTT.

The rearrangement joins TRBV28 to TRBJ1-4; D is unresolved. The length of the CDR3 is 14 residues. In germline, CDR1 is MDHEN, CDR2 SYDVKM. Trimming removed 5 bases at V and 2 bases at J, with 9 bases between. As DNA, the CDR3 is TGTGCCAGCAGTCCCCAGGTGACTAATGAAAAACTGTTTTTT. Its protein product is CASSPQVTNEKLFF.

The chain employs TRBV10-3 and TRBJ2-3; D is perhaps TRBD1 (5 bases). The V and J ends lost 2 bases and 8 bases respectively, with 14 bases between them. The germline gives CDR1 ENHRY, CDR2 SYGVKD. The CDR3 is 14 amino acids. The CDR3 DNA reads TGTGCCATCAGTGAGGACTGGCAGGGCGGTACGCAGTATTTT. Translating gives CAISEDWQGGTQYF.

This chain joins TRBV2 and TRBJ1-4; TRBD1 is a possible D gene (5 bases). Germline V gene data show CDR1 as SNHLY and CDR2 as FYNNEI. Trimming cost V 4 bases and J 8 bases, with 14 bases left between them. The CDR3 extends over 14 amino acids. CDR3 protein: CASSARAKGEKLFF. In DNA, the CDR3 is TGTGCCAGCAGTGCCCGGGCGAAGGGGGAAAAACTGTTTTTT.

This chain joins TRBV28 and TRBJ2-3; D is uncertain. CDR3 length: 12 amino acids. Trimming left V 3 bases short and J 8 bases short, with 9 bases between. Germline loops: CDR1 MDHEN, CDR2 SYDVKM. The CDR3 loop is CASSLWAGTQYF. The CDR3 region has the DNA TGTGCCAGCAGTTTGTGGGCAGGTACGCAGTATTTT.

This chain links TRBV30 with TRBJ2-3; maybe TRBD2 (5 bases). This CDR3 is 15 amino acids long. Germline V gene data show CDR1 as GTSNPN and CDR2 as SVGIG (reference sequence). V lost 4 bases to trimming and J lost 3 bases, with 17 bases between them. The CDR3 loop is CAWTPRWGETDTQYF. CDR3 bases: TGTGCCTGGACCCCTCGCTGGGGAGAGACAGATACGCAGTATTTT. Variable domain in full (rest from reference TRBV30 and TRBJ2-3): SQTIHQWPATLVQPVGSPLSLECTVEGTSNPNLYWYRQAAGRGLQLLFYSVGIGQISSEVPQNLSASRPQDRQFILSSKKLLLSDSGFYLCAWTPRWGETDTQYFGPGTRLTVL.

This sequence joins TRBV6-5 and TRBJ1-2, with 8 bases matching TRBD1. V was clipped by 6 bases and J by 2 bases; unmatched bases: 2. CDR3 length: 13 residues. Germline V gives CDR1 MNHEY, CDR2 SVGAGI. CDR3 amino acids: CASRGTGNYGYTF. In nucleotides, the CDR3 is TGTGCCAGCAGAGGGACAGGCAACTATGGCTACACCTTC.

Only a few counts were recorded for this clone. The chain has TRBV24-1 and TRBJ2-2; weak D call: TRBD1 (7 bases). Trimming left V 4 bases short and J 5 bases short, with 13 bases between. This CDR3 comprises 15 residues. From germline, CDR1 is KGHDR and CDR2 SFDVKD. The CDR3 protein is CATSDPRGRTGELFF. The CDR3 nucleotides read TGTGCCACCAGTGACCCCAGGGGGAGGACCGGGGAGCTGTTTTTT.

The chain couples TRBV7-2 to TRBJ1-3; TRBD1 matches at 7 bases. V dropped 2 bases and J dropped 2; count of bases not matched to a gene: 3. Germline CDR1 reads SGHTA; CDR2 reads FQGNSA. This CDR3 has 15 amino acids. DNA of the CDR3: TGTGCCAGCAGCTTATGGACAGGTGCTGGAAACACCATATATTTT. The encoded protein is CASSLWTGAGNTIYF.

The rearrangement joins TRBV27 to TRBJ1-6; 8 bases are a match to TRBD1. In germline, CDR1 is MNHEY, CDR2 SMNVEV (reference sequence). The CDR3 consists of 15 residues. Losses at the gene ends were 6 bases for V and 9 bases for J; bases not matched to a gene: 10. CDR3 sequence: CASSPGTGVVSPLHF. CDR3 DNA: TGTGCCAGCAGCCCCGGGACAGGAGTTGTTTCACCCCTCCACTTT.

J is TRBJ1-2 and V is TRBV28; TRBD1 matches 10 bases. J lost 1 base, V lost 2 bases, and 7 bases had no gene match. This CDR3 is built from 17 residues. Germline V gene sequence: CDR1 MDHEN, CDR2 SYDVKM. CDR3 sequence reads: CASSLPSRDRGNYGYTF. DNA of the CDR3: TGTGCCAGCAGTTTACCCAGCCGGGACAGGGGTAACTATGGCTACACCTTC.

This chain joins TRBV29-1 and TRBJ1-1, with TRBD1 as a possible D gene (5 bases). From germline, CDR1 is SQVTM and CDR2 ANQGSEA. V lost 4 bases and J lost 0, with 18 bases in between. This CDR3 is built from 16 residues. CDR3 nucleotides: TGCAGCGTTGGGGGGAGTACTGGGAGGGTGAACACTGAAGCTTTCTTT. It specifies CSVGGSTGRVNTEAFF.

This rearrangement joins TRBV11-2 to TRBJ2-1, with 9 bases identical to TRBD2. Germline loops: CDR1 SGHAT, CDR2 FQNNGV. The V gene end was trimmed by 5 bases and the J gene end by 8 bases; junction bases not matched to a gene: 16. CDR3 size: 17 residues. The CDR3 DNA is TGTGCCAGCAGCGCAGTAATGGGTAGCGGGAGTGTGCATGAGCAGTTCTTC. This translates into CASSAVMGSGSVHEQFF.

The genes are TRBV5-1 and TRBJ2-3; 7 nucleotides agree with TRBD2. The junction had 5 bases not matched to a gene; V was cut back by 2 bases and J by 2 bases. This CDR3 is 15 amino acids long. In germline, CDR1 is SGHRS, CDR2 YFSETQ. CDR3 nucleotides: TGCGCCAGCAGCTTTGAGAGCGGGGACACAGATACGCAGTATTTT. This translates into CASSFESGDTDTQYF.

V and J are TRBV27 and TRBJ2-1; no definite D call. This CDR3 is built from 13 residues. Germline V gene sequence: CDR1 MNHEY, CDR2 SMNVEV (reference sequence). Trimming cost V 3 bases and J 6 bases, with 9 bases left between them. The CDR3 here is CASSFSVLNEQFF. The CDR3, as DNA: TGTGCCAGCAGTTTTTCGGTCCTCAATGAGCAGTTCTTC.

The chain has TRBV30 and TRBJ2-5; tentatively, D is TRBD2 (6 bases). Between the trimmed V and J ends, which lost 0 bases and 2 bases, there was a span of 10 bases. The CDR3 extends over 14 amino acids. The germline V gene has CDR1 GTSNPN and CDR2 SVGIG (reference sequence). CDR3 bases: TGTGCCTGGAGTGTGGGACTGATTCAAGAGACCCAGTACTTC. This codes for CAWSVGLIQETQYF.

This chain connects TRBV27 to TRBJ2-7; TRBD2 matches at 9 bases. The junction had 2 bases not matched to a gene; V was cut back by 2 bases and J by 3 bases. From germline, CDR1 is MNHEY and CDR2 SMNVEV (reference sequence). This CDR3 has 14 residues. Here the CDR3 DNA reads TGTGCCAGCAGTTTACGGCGGGAGGGCTACGAGCAGTACTTC. Translated: CASSLRREGYEQYF.

The chain is built from TRBV10-2 and TRBJ1-4, with D possibly being TRBD1 (6 bases). Germline lookup yields CDR1 WSHSY and CDR2 SAAADI. V was clipped by 6 bases and J by 8 bases, with 13 bases between them. The CDR3 covers 13 residues. CDR3 sequence reads: CASRSTGGEKLFF. The CDR3 nucleotides read TGCGCCAGCAGGTCGACAGGTGGAGAAAAACTGTTTTTT.

The genes are TRBV5-4 and TRBJ2-3, with D perhaps TRBD2 (5 bases). The CDR3 runs to 15 residues. Germline CDR1 SGHNT, CDR2 YYREEE (reference sequence). Trimming stripped 0 bases from V and 0 bases from J, with 8 bases between. The CDR3 sequence is CASSLGRTSTDTQYF. The CDR3 bases are TGTGCCAGCAGCTTGGGCAGGACTAGCACAGATACGCAGTATTTT.

The V call is TRBV27, the J call TRBJ1-5; weak D call: TRBD1 (6 bases). The CDR3 loop spans 16 amino acids. Germline CDR1 MNHEY, CDR2 SMNVEV (reference sequence). V lost 5 bases, J lost 0 bases, and 14 bases lay in between. The CDR3 reads CASSMNGQFSNQPQHF. CDR3 nucleotide sequence: TGTGCCAGCAGTATGAATGGACAGTTTAGCAATCAGCCCCAGCATTTT.

The rearrangement uses TRBV21-1 and TRBJ2-3; the listed D gene, TRBD1, was not tested against the DNA. TRBV21-1 is described as a pseudogene. The CDR3 contains 17 residues. The CDR3 region is CASSKAGQGRWTDTQYF. The CDR3, as DNA: TGTGCCAGCAGCAAGGCCGGCCAGGGGCGGTGGACAGATACGCAGTATTTT.

CDR3 in amino acids: CASSPIGTGGTSGYNEQFF. DNA for the CDR3: TGTGCCAGCAGTCCCATTGGGACAGGGGGGACTAGCGGGTACAATGAGCAGTTCTTC. This chain uses TRBV28 with TRBJ2-1, with D tentatively TRBD2 (12 bases). The V gene lost 5 bases and the J gene lost 4 bases, with 27 bases spanning the gap. The germline V gene encodes CDR1 MDHEN and CDR2 SYDVKM. The CDR3 contains 19 residues.

The CDR3 sequence is CASSRDRGFAGELFF. As DNA, the CDR3 is TGTGCCAGCAGCCGGGACAGGGGATTTGCCGGGGAGCTGTTTTTT. The chain employs TRBV28 and TRBJ2-2; 10 positions match TRBD1. Germline loops: CDR1 MDHEN, CDR2 SYDVKM. V shed 6 bases, J shed 6 bases, and the junction held 7 bases outside the gene matches. CDR3 length: 15 residues.

This clone was detected a few times. The chain combines TRBV27 with TRBJ2-3; 12 nucleotides agree with TRBD2. Germline lookup yields CDR1 MNHEY and CDR2 SMNVEV (reference sequence). V lost 2 bases and J lost 7; bases outside the gene matches: 19. The CDR3 is made up of 20 amino acids. CDR3 protein: CASSLRATASGRELRNTQYF. The CDR3 nucleotides read TGTGCCAGCAGTTTAAGGGCGACGGCTAGCGGGAGGGAGCTGCGAAATACGCAGTATTTT.